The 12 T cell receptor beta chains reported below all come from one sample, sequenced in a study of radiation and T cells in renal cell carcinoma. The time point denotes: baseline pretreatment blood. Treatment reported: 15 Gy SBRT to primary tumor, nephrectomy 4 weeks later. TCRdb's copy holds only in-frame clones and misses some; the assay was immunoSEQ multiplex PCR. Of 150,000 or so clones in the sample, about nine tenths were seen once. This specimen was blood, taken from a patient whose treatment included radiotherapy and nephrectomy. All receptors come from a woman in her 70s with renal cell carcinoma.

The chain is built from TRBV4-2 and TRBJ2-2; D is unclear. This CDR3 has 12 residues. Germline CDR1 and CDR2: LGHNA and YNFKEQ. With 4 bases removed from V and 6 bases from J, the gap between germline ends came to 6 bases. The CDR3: CASSPTAGELFF. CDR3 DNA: TGTGCCAGCAGCCCGACGGCCGGGGAGCTGTTTTTT.

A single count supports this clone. The CDR3 coding sequence is TGTGCCACCCAACAGTCTGGGGCCAACGTCCTGACTTTC. As protein: CATQQSGANVLTF. The chain couples TRBV15 to TRBJ2-6; D is undetermined. V was shortened by 8 bases and J by 1 base, with 6 bases between the two germline ends. Germline loops: CDR1 LNHNV, CDR2 YYDKDF (reference sequence). The CDR3 runs to 13 residues.

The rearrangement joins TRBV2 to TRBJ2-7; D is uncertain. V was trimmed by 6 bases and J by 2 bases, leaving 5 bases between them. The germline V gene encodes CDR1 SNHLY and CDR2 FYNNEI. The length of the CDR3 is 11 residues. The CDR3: CASSEAYEQYF. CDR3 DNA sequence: TGTGCCAGCAGCGAGGCCTACGAGCAGTACTTC.

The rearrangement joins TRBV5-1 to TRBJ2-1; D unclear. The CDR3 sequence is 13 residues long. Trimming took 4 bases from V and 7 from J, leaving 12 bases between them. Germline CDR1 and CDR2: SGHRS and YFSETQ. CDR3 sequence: CASSPNGLNEQFF. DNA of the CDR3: TGCGCCAGCAGCCCAAACGGGCTGAATGAGCAGTTCTTC. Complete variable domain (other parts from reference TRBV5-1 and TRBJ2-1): KAGVTQTPRYLIKTRGQQVTLSCSPISGHRSVSWYQQTPGQGLQFLFEYFSETQRNKGNFPGRFSGRQFSNSRSEMNVSTLELGDSALYLCASSPNGLNEQFFGPGTRLTVL.

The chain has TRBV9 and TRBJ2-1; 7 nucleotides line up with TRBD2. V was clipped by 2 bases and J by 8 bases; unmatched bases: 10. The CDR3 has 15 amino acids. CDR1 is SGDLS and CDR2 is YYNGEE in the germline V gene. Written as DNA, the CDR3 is TGTGCCAGCAGCGTGGGAGCGGGGCCCTTTGATGAGCAGTTCTTC. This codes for CASSVGAGPFDEQFF.

CDR3 protein: CASSEAGGRTGELFF. DNA of the CDR3: TGTGCCAGCAGTGAAGCGGGGGGTAGGACCGGGGAGCTGTTTTTT. This rearrangement joins TRBV2 to TRBJ2-2, with a tentative D call TRBD2 (6 bases). Germline V gene sequence: CDR1 SNHLY, CDR2 FYNNEI. The CDR3 totals 15 residues. V was clipped by 0 bases and J by 5 bases, with 10 bases between them. Combining the CDR3 with reference TRBV2 and TRBJ2-2 gives the whole variable domain EPEVTQTPSHQVTQMGQEVILRCVPISNHLYFYWYRQILGQKVEFLVSFYNNEISEKSEIFDDQFSVERPDGSNFTLKIRSTKLEDSAMYFCASSEAGGRTGELFFGEGSRLTVL.

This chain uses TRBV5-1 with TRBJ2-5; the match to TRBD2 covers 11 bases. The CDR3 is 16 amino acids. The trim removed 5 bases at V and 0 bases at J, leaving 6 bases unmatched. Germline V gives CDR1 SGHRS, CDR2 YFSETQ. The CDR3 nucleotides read TGCGCCAGCAGTCCCCTAGCGGGGGGTCACCAAGAGACCCAGTACTTC. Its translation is CASSPLAGGHQETQYF.

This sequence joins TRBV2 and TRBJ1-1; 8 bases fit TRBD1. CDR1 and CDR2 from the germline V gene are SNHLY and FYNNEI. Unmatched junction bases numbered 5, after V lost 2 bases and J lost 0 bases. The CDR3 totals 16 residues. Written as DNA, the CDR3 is TGTGCCAGCAGTGAACAGGGGGCAAGAGTGAACACTGAAGCTTTCTTT. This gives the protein CASSEQGARVNTEAFF.

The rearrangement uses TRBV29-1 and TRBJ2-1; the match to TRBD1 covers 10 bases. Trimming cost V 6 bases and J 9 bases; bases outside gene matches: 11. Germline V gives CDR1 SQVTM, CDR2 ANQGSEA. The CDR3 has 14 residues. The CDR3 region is CSVRTGGEAGEQFF. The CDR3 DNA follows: TGCAGCGTCCGGACAGGGGGGGAAGCGGGTGAGCAGTTCTTC.

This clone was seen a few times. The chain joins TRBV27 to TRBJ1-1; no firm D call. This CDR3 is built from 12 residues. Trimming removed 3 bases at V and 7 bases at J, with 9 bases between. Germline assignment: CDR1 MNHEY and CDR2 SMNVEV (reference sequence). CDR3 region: CASSFSGREAFF. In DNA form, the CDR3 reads TGTGCCAGCAGTTTTTCCGGCCGTGAAGCTTTCTTT.

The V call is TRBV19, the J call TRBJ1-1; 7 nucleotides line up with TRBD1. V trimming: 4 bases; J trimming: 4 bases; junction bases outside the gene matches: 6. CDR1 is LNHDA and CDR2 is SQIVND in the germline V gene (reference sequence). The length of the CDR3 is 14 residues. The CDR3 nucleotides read TGTGCCAGTAGTACCAGTCCAGGGGGCACTGAAGCTTTCTTT. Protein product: CASSTSPGGTEAFF.

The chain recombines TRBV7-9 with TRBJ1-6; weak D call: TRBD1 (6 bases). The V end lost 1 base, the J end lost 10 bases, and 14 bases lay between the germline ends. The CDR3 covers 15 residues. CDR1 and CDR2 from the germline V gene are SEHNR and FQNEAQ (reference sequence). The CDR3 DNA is TGTGCCAGCAGCTTAGGCGGGAGGGGGGGATCACCCCTCCACTTT. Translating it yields CASSLGGRGGSPLHF.